These 5 T cell receptor beta chains were all obtained from the same sample, sequenced in a study of cytomegalovirus exposure and HLA in healthy donors. The study ran its PCR with 60 Vbeta and 13 Jbeta primers. Sequencing was performed with immunoSEQ multiplex PCR; in TCRdb, only in-frame clones are kept and a portion is missing. The data show approximately 180,000 clones, about an eighth seen once. Input material: PBMCs. Receptor source: a middle-aged man in good health and CMV-seropositive.

This clone was recorded a few times. The chain joins TRBV11-3 to TRBJ2-5, with D possibly matching TRBD2 (6 bases). CDR3 length: 11 amino acids. V lost 6 bases, J lost 4 bases, and 6 bases lay in between. The germline V gene encodes CDR1 SGHNT and CDR2 YENEEA. CDR3 in amino acids: CASRRGETQYF. DNA for the CDR3: TGTGCCAGCAGGCGGGGAGAGACCCAGTACTTC.

The CDR3, as DNA: TGTGCCCGCCAACCTCCCCCCGGGGGGTCTGAGACCCAGTACTTC. Its translation: CARQPPPGGSETQYF. The chain recombines TRBV6-9 with TRBJ2-5; TRBD2 aligns across 7 bases. The CDR3 sequence is 15 residues long. Trimming took 11 bases from V and 5 from J; bases not matched to a gene: 17. Germline lookup yields CDR1 MNHGY and CDR2 SVAAGI.

The chain recombines TRBV25-1 with TRBJ1-2; 10 positions agree with TRBD1. Germline V gene sequence: CDR1 MGHDK, CDR2 SYGVNS. Trimming took 3 bases from V and 3 from J; bases not matched to a gene: 10. There are 17 residues in the CDR3. This chain's CDR3 is CASSDLGDRGSYYGYTF. The CDR3 DNA reads TGTGCCAGCAGTGATTTGGGGGACAGGGGAAGTTACTATGGCTACACCTTC.

Written as DNA, the CDR3 is TGTGCCAGCTCACGGGGGACAGGCCTAGTGGAGCCCCAGCATTTT. This translates into CASSRGTGLVEPQHF. The gene calls are TRBV18 and TRBJ1-5; 8 nucleotides align to TRBD1. V gave up 4 bases and J gave up 8 bases; unmatched junction bases: 10. Per germline, CDR1 KGHSH and CDR2 LQKENI. The length of the CDR3 is 15 residues.

The V call is TRBV2, the J call TRBJ2-1; possible D gene TRBD2, 7 bases. The germline CDR1 and CDR2 sequences are SNHLY and FYNNEI. Deletions cut 9 bases from V and 6 bases from J, with 24 bases between. CDR3 length: 16 amino acids. In nucleotides, the CDR3 is TGTGCCAGTAAGAGGGGGGGGCAAAACATACCCAATGAGCAGTTCTTC. Translated: CASKRGGQNIPNEQFF.